The 25 T cell receptor beta chains below all came from one sample that was sequenced in a study of shared clonotypes between healthy human individuals. Measured with immunoSEQ multiplex PCR; TCRdb has only the in-frame clones, and not every one. The sample records 2.3 million or so clones, more than 85% being singletons. Material: naive CD4+ T cells from PBMCs. Subset specified: CD45RA+ positively selected. The receptors stem from a man aged 18 to 30 in good health. Some clones in this sample may be carry-over from other donors' samples.

V usage is TRBV9 and J usage is TRBJ2-7; 7 nucleotides align to TRBD1. This CDR3 spans 19 amino acids. Trimming took 0 bases from V and 0 from J; bases not matched to a gene: 15. Germline assignment: CDR1 SGDLS and CDR2 YYNGEE. The CDR3 is CASSVGMSVATGSSYEQYF. CDR3 in DNA: TGTGCCAGCAGCGTAGGAATGTCGGTCGCGACAGGGAGCTCCTACGAGCAGTACTTC.

V gene TRBV28 combines with J gene TRBJ2-1; 9 bases align to TRBD2. The CDR3 sequence is 15 residues long. Trimming cost V 6 bases and J 4 bases; bases outside gene matches: 7. CDR1 is MDHEN, CDR2 SYDVKM, per germline. CDR3 in DNA: TGTGCCAGCAGCCGTAGCGGGAGTGGTTACAATGAGCAGTTCTTC. Protein: CASSRSGSGYNEQFF.

A few counts support this clone. This same CDR3 is encoded by further DNA sequences in the sample. The CDR3, as DNA: TGTGCCAGCAGCATTAGCGGGAGCTCCTACAATGAGCAGTTCTTC. Translation gives CASSISGSSYNEQFF. The V and J genes are TRBV7-2 and TRBJ2-1; 9 bases are shared with TRBD2. The CDR3 has 15 amino acids. Trimming at V came to 5 bases and at J to 0 bases, leaving 2 bases not matched to a gene. Germline loops: CDR1 SGHTA, CDR2 FQGNSA.

The rearrangement links TRBV29-1 to TRBJ1-1, with D maybe TRBD1 (6 bases). The V and J ends lost 5 bases and 4 bases respectively, with 20 bases between them. CDR1 SQVTM and CDR2 ANQGSEA come from the germline V gene. The CDR3 covers 15 residues. The CDR3 region has the DNA TGCAGCGTTTCCATCGGCCCGGGGGCGGGCACTGAAGCTTTCTTT. It specifies CSVSIGPGAGTEAFF.

The V and J genes are TRBV2 and TRBJ2-1, with TRBD1 matching over 8 bases. The germline V gene encodes CDR1 SNHLY and CDR2 FYNNEI. V trimming: 8 bases; J trimming: 4 bases; junction bases outside the gene matches: 13. The CDR3 runs to 16 residues. The CDR3 DNA follows: TGTGCCAGCCAACTAGGACAGGGAAGGGGGTACAATGAGCAGTTCTTC. Its protein product is CASQLGQGRGYNEQFF.

This chain uses TRBV7-8 with TRBJ1-4; unclear D gene. CDR1 and CDR2 (germline): SGHVS, FQNEAQ. The ends were cut back, 5 bases at V and 4 bases at J, with 17 bases in the middle. CDR3 length: 16 residues. CDR3 DNA: TGTGCCAGCAGCCGACTGGGCCGGACGCTTAATGAAAAACTGTTTTTT. Amino acids: CASSRLGRTLNEKLFF.

V and J are TRBV29-1 and TRBJ2-3; D is possibly TRBD1 (5 bases). The V end was cut by 4 bases, the J end by 0 bases, with 14 bases between. The CDR3 is 15 residues long. Germline CDR1 and CDR2: SQVTM and ANQGSEA. CDR3 nucleotide sequence: TGCAGCGTTGGCTACAGGAGAACTAGCACAGATACGCAGTATTTT. It specifies CSVGYRRTSTDTQYF.

Comments on this clone: Other DNA sequences of this sample code for an identical CDR3. The V gene is TRBV11-3, the J gene TRBJ2-2; D is undetermined. The CDR3 loop spans 13 amino acids. Per germline, CDR1 SGHNT and CDR2 YENEEA. Trimming pared 0 bases from V and 6 bases from J, leaving 5 bases between. The CDR3 nucleotides read TGTGCCAGCAGCTTAGATCGGGCCGGGGAGCTGTTTTTT. This sequence encodes CASSLDRAGELFF.

This clone was detected once. The chain is built from TRBV4-1 and TRBJ2-1; 14 bases fit TRBD2. Germline values: CDR1 MGHRA, CDR2 YSYEKL. Losses at the gene ends were 4 bases for V and 0 bases for J; bases not matched to a gene: 5. The CDR3 totals 18 residues. The CDR3 loop is CASSRGLAGAPSYNEQFF. CDR3 in DNA: TGCGCCAGCAGCCGGGGACTAGCGGGAGCTCCCTCCTACAATGAGCAGTTCTTC.

Turning to this clone: The sample has other DNA sequences that encode this CDR3 too. The V and J genes are TRBV29-1 and TRBJ1-3; D is unresolved. Germline V gene sequence: CDR1 SQVTM, CDR2 ANQGSEA. The CDR3 sequence is 13 residues long. The ends were cut back, 1 base at V and 1 base at J, with 5 bases in the middle. The CDR3 sequence: CSVEGLSGNTIYF. DNA of the CDR3: TGCAGCGTTGAAGGGTTGTCTGGAAACACCATATATTTT. Looking up the rest from reference TRBV29-1 and TRBJ1-3 gives the full variable domain: SAVISQKPSRDICQRGTSLTIQCQVDSQVTMMFWYRQQPGQSLTLIATANQGSEATYESGFVIDKFPISRPNLTFSTLTVSNMSPEDSSIYLCSVEGLSGNTIYFGEGSWLTVV.

The chain combines TRBV28 with TRBJ1-5; TRBD1 matches at 11 bases. Per germline, CDR1 MDHEN and CDR2 SYDVKM. The CDR3 is made up of 18 amino acids. V gave up 6 bases and J gave up 2 bases; unmatched junction bases: 12. The CDR3 region is CASSGRDRGIYGNQPQHF. The CDR3 nucleotides read TGTGCCAGCAGCGGTCGGGACAGGGGGATCTATGGCAATCAGCCCCAGCATTTT.

The V and J genes are TRBV5-4 and TRBJ1-2; maybe TRBD1 (6 bases). V was trimmed by 3 bases and J by 4 bases, leaving 16 bases between them. This CDR3 has 15 residues. From germline, CDR1 is SGHNT and CDR2 YYREEE (reference sequence). The CDR3 sequence: CASSSGGGYSYGYTF. DNA of the CDR3: TGTGCCAGCAGCTCAGGAGGGGGATATAGCTATGGCTACACCTTC.

This clone was detected once. V is TRBV6-1 and J is TRBJ1-2; D is ambiguous. The CDR3 sequence is 11 residues long. The germline gives CDR1 MNHNS, CDR2 SASEGT. Trimming left V 8 bases short and J 0 bases short, with 4 bases between. The CDR3 nucleotides are TGTGCCAGCGGTGCTAACTATGGCTACACCTTC. Translation gives CASGANYGYTF.

The chain joins TRBV9 to TRBJ2-1; a possible D gene is TRBD1 (6 bases). V was trimmed by 3 bases and J by 0 bases, leaving 19 bases between them. The CDR3 covers 18 residues. Germline V CDR1 and CDR2: SGDLS, YYNGEE. The CDR3 region is CASSEALSVQGSYNEQFF. DNA for the CDR3: TGTGCCAGCAGCGAGGCCCTTAGTGTACAGGGCTCCTACAATGAGCAGTTCTTC.

As regards this clone: Other DNA variants within this sample encode the same CDR3. V and J are TRBV6-1 and TRBJ1-5; no firm D call. The CDR3 is 13 amino acids. With 1 base removed from V and 1 base from J, the gap between germline ends came to 2 bases. Germline V gene lookup returns CDR1 MNHNS and CDR2 SASEGT. The CDR3 protein is CASSEVSNQPQHF. CDR3 coding DNA: TGTGCCAGCAGTGAAGTGAGCAATCAGCCCCAGCATTTT.

The chain has TRBV2 and TRBJ1-5, with a tentative D call TRBD1 (5 bases). The CDR3 totals 14 residues. The germline CDR1 and CDR2 sequences are SNHLY and FYNNEI. Deletions cut 6 bases from V and 4 bases from J, with 13 bases between. CDR3 nucleotides: TGTGCCAGCAGGGAGGGGAACCCAAATCAGCCCCAGCATTTT. Its protein is CASREGNPNQPQHF.

This chain uses TRBV6-1 with TRBJ2-2, with a possible D match to TRBD2 (6 bases). This CDR3 is 15 amino acids long. Germline V gene sequence: CDR1 MNHNS, CDR2 SASEGT. V shed 10 bases and J shed 1 base, with 16 bases lying between them. The CDR3 sequence: CATQALARNTGELFF. The CDR3 DNA reads TGTGCCACCCAAGCGCTAGCGAGGAACACCGGGGAGCTGTTTTTT.

V usage is TRBV30 and J usage is TRBJ2-5; no definite D call. The germline V and J ends were trimmed by 2 bases and 0 bases, with 7 bases remaining between them. The CDR3 runs to 13 residues. Germline V gene lookup returns CDR1 GTSNPN and CDR2 SVGIG (reference sequence). The CDR3 here is CAWSWDYQETQYF. The CDR3 coding sequence is TGTGCCTGGAGTTGGGATTACCAAGAGACCCAGTACTTC.

This rearrangement joins TRBV28 to TRBJ2-3, with 10 positions matching TRBD2. The trim removed 8 bases at V and 2 bases at J, leaving 7 bases unmatched. Germline CDR1 MDHEN, CDR2 SYDVKM. CDR3 length: 15 residues. CDR3: CASGLAGAITDTQYF. CDR3 sequence (DNA): TGTGCCAGCGGGCTAGCGGGAGCGATCACAGATACGCAGTATTTT.

The rearrangement links TRBV5-1 to TRBJ2-5; D perhaps matches TRBD2 (5 bases). With 0 bases removed from V and 5 bases from J, the gap between germline ends came to 11 bases. The CDR3 contains 14 residues. The germline CDR1 and CDR2 sequences are SGHRS and YFSETQ. The CDR3 region is CASSLDGVEETQYF. The CDR3 DNA follows: TGCGCCAGCAGCTTGGACGGGGTGGAGGAGACCCAGTACTTC.

V and J are TRBV5-4 and TRBJ2-1; the D is unclear. The CDR3 runs to 15 residues. Trimming took off 2 bases at V and 7 bases at J, with 16 bases between the two ends. Per the germline V gene, CDR1 is SGHNT and CDR2 is YYREEE (reference sequence). Here the CDR3 DNA reads TGTGCCAGCAGCTTCCCCTCGCTAACTACGAATGAGCAGTTCTTC. It specifies CASSFPSLTTNEQFF.

The J gene is TRBJ1-1, the V gene TRBV18; no definite D call. V was pared by 10 bases and J by 4 bases, with 7 bases between. Germline values: CDR1 KGHSH, CDR2 LQKENI. The CDR3 covers 10 residues. CDR3 sequence: CATEGTEAFF. The CDR3 DNA sequence: TGTGCCACGGAGGGCACTGAAGCTTTCTTT.

The count of this clone is one. V is TRBV2 and J is TRBJ2-6, with TRBD2 as a possible D gene (6 bases). Germline-derived CDR1 and CDR2 are SNHLY and FYNNEI. The CDR3 length is 19 residues. The V end was cut by 0 bases, the J end by 0 bases, with 15 bases between. The CDR3 loop is CASSEAAPGLISGANVLTF. The CDR3 DNA reads as TGTGCCAGCAGTGAAGCAGCGCCGGGACTGATCTCTGGGGCCAACGTCCTGACTTTC.

CDR3 coding DNA: TGTGCCGCGCGTCGGGACTATGGCTACACCTTC. This translates into CAARRDYGYTF. This chain uses TRBV28 with TRBJ1-2; D gene ambiguous. V dropped 11 bases and J dropped 3 bases, with 10 bases sitting between them. The germline CDR1 and CDR2 sequences are MDHEN and SYDVKM. The CDR3 is 11 amino acids.

The rearrangement joins TRBV4-1 to TRBJ2-7, with 9 bases aligning to TRBD1. The germline V gene encodes CDR1 MGHRA and CDR2 YSYEKL. Trimming removed 1 base from V and 2 bases from J; junction bases left unmatched: 9. CDR3 length: 17 residues. The CDR3 reads CASSQVVTGQGAYEQYF. The CDR3 region has the DNA TGCGCCAGCAGCCAAGTGGTTACGGGACAGGGTGCCTACGAGCAGTACTTC.